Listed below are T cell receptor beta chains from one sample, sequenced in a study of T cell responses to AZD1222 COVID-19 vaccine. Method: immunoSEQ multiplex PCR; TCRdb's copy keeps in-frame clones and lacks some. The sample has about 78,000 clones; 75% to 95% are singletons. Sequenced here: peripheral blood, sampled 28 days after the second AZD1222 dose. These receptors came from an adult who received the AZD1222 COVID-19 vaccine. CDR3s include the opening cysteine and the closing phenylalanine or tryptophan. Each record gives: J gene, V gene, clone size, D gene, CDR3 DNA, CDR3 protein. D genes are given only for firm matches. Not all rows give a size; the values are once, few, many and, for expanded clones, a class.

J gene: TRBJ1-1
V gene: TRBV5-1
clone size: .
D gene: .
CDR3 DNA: TGCGCCAGCAGCTTGGAGACGATAGGAGGGGCCGCTTTCTTT
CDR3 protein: CASSLETIGGAAFF

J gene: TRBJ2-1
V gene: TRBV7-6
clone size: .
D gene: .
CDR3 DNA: TGTGCCAGCAGCTTAGTTGGGTCAGTACCAGATGAGCAGTTCTTC
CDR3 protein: CASSLVGSVPDEQFF

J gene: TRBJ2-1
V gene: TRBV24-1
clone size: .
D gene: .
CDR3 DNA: TGTGCCACCAGTGAACAGACCTTGGCCGGGTACAATGAGCAGTTCTTC
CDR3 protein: CATSEQTLAGYNEQFF

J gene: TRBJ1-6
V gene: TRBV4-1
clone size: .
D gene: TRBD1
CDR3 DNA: TGCGCCAGCAGCGTCATGTCCGGGACAGGGGCGTCACCCCTCCACTTT
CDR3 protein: CASSVMSGTGASPLHF

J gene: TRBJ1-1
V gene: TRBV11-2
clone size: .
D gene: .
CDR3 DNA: TGTGCCAGCAGGGGAGGACAGTCAAACACTGAAGCTTTCTTT
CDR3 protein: CASRGGQSNTEAFF

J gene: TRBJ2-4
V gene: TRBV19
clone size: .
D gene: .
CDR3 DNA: TGTGCCAGTAGCCCTGGCGTGGGGAGGAGGGCCAAAAACATTCAGTACTTC
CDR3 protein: CASSPGVGRRAKNIQYF

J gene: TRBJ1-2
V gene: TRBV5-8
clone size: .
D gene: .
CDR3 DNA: TGTGCCAGCAGCCCACGCTGGGGAGCCTATGGCTACACCTTC
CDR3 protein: CASSPRWGAYGYTF

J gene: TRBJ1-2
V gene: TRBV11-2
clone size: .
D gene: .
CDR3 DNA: TGTGCCAGCAGCTTAGTTTCGGATTTCTACTATGGCTACACCTTC
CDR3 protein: CASSLVSDFYYGYTF

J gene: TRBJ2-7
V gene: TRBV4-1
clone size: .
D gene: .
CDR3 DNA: TGCGCCAGCAGCCAAGATAAAGGGGGAAAGATTAAGAGGTCCTACGAGCAGTACTTC
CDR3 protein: CASSQDKGGKIKRSYEQYF

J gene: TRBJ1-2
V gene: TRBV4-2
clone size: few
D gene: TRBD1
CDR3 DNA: TGTGCCAGCAGCCAAGACCGGGACAGGTTAAACTATGGCTACACCTTC
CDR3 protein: CASSQDRDRLNYGYTF

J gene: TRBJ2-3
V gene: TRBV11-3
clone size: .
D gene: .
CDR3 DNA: TGTGCCAGCAGCCCAGAGAGGGCGCCAGATACGCAGTATTTT
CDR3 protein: CASSPERAPDTQYF

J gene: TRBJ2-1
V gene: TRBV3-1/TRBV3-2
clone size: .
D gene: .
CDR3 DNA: TGTGCCAGCAGCCGCGAAGGCTACAATGAGCAGTTCTTC
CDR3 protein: CASSREGYNEQFF

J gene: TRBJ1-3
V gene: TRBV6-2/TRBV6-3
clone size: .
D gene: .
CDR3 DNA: TGTGCCAGCAGTCGGGGAGCTCGACAGTTCTCTGGAAACACCATATATTTT
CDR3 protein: CASSRGARQFSGNTIYF

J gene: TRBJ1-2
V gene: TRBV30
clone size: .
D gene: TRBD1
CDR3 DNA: TGTGCCTGGAGTGTATGGGCAGGGGGCAAAGGAGGCTACACCTTC
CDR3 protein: CAWSVWAGGKGGYTF

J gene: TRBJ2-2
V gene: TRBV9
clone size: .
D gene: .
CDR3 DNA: TGTGCCAGCAGCGTCATGGGGGACACCGGGGAGCTGTTTTTT
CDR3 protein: CASSVMGDTGELFF

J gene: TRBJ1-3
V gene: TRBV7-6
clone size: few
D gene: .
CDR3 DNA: TGTGCCAGCAGCCCCTCGTCGGGGGTCTCTGGAAACACCATATATTTT
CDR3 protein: CASSPSSGVSGNTIYF

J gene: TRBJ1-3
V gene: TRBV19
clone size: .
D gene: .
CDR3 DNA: TGTGCCAGTGGGATGTTCGGAAACACCATATATTTT
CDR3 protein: CASGMFGNTIYF

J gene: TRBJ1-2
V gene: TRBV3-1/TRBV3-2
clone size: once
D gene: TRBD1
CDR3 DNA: TGTGCCAGCAGCCAGTCCGACAGGGGACATCACTATGGCTACACCTTC
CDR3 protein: CASSQSDRGHHYGYTF

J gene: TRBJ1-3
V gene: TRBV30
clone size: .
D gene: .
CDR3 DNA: TGTGCCTGGAGGGACCAGGGTCCGAACACCATATATTTT
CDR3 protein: CAWRDQGPNTIYF

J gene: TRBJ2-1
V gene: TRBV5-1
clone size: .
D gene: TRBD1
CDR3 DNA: TGCGCCAGCGTCCGGGACAGTACCTTCAATGAGCAGTTCTTC
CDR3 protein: CASVRDSTFNEQFF

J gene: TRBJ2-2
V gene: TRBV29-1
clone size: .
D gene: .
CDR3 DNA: TGCAGCGTTGTGGCAGGGGGGAGAGGGGAGCTGTTTTTT
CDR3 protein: CSVVAGGRGELFF

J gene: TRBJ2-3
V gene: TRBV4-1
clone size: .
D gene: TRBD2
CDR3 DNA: TGCGCCAGCAGCCAAGAATCGGGGAGGGTAAAGCAGTATTTT
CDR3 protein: CASSQESGRVKQYF

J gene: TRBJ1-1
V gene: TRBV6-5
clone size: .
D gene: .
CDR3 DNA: TGTGCCAGCAGCTTTGAGGGAAACACTGAAGCTTTCTTT
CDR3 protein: CASSFEGNTEAFF

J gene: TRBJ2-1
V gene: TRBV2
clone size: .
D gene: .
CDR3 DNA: TGTGCCAGCAGTGACGATTCGACGAATGAGCAGTTCTTC
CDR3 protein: CASSDDSTNEQFF

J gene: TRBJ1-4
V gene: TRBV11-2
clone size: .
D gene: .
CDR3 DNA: TGTGCCAGCAGCCCACTTCAGGGTGTCGAAAAACTGTTTTTT
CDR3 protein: CASSPLQGVEKLFF

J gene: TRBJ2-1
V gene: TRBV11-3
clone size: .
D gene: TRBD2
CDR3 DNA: TGTGCCAGCAACCTAGCGGGAGGGCCTTACAATGAGCAGTTCTTC
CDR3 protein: CASNLAGGPYNEQFF

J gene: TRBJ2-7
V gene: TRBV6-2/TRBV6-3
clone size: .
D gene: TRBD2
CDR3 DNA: TGTGCCAGCAGCCCGGGACTAGCGGCACTCTACGAGCAGTACTTC
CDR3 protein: CASSPGLAALYEQYF

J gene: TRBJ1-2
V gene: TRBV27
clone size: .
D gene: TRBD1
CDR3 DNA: TGTGCCAGCAGTTTATACTCTATAGGACAGGGGAACTATGGCTACACCTTC
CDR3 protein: CASSLYSIGQGNYGYTF

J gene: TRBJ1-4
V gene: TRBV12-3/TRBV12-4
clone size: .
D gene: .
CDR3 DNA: TGTGCCAGCAGTTTAATCAGTGAAAAACTGTTTTTT
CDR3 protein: CASSLISEKLFF

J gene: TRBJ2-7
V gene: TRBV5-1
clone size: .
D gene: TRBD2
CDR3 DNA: TGCGCCAGCAGCCTCTGGGGGGGAGCGGCCGAGCAGTACTTC
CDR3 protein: CASSLWGGAAEQYF

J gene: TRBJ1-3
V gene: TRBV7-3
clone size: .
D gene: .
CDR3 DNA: TGTGCCAGCAGCCTCCGCGGAGCCTCTGGAAACACCATATATTTT
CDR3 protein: CASSLRGASGNTIYF

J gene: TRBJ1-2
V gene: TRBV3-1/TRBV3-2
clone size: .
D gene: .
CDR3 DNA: TGTGCCAGCAGCCAAGCAGTAGGGGGGCCCAACTATGGCTACACCTTC
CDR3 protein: CASSQAVGGPNYGYTF

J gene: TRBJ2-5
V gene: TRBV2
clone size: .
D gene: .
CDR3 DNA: TGTGCCAGCAGTGAAGATGGGGGTCGGGCGACCCAGTACTTC
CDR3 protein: CASSEDGGRATQYF

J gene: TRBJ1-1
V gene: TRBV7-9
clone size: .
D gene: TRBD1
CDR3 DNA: TGTGCCAGCAGCCCGGGACAGGGAGTCACTGAAGCTTTCTTT
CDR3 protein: CASSPGQGVTEAFF

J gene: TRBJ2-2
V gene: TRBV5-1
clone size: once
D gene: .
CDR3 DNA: TGCGCCAGCAGCTTGAGCTGGGGGAACACCGGGGAGCTGTTTTTT
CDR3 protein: CASSLSWGNTGELFF

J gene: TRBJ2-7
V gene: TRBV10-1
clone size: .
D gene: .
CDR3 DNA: TGCGCCAGCAGTGAGTCATCGGGGCAGGGAAAACCCTACGAGCAGTACTTC
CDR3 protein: CASSESSGQGKPYEQYF

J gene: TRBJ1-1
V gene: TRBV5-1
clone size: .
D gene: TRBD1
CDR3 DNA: TGCGCCAGCAGCTTGGGCCAGACAGGGGTAGAGGAAGCTTTCTTT
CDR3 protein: CASSLGQTGVEEAFF

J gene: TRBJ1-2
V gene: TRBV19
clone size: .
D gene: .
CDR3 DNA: TGTGCCAGTAGTATTCGGACAGACTCCTATGGCTACACCTTC
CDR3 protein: CASSIRTDSYGYTF

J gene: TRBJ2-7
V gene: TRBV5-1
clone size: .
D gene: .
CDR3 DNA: TGCGCCAGCAGCTTGTCGTATACAGGGAGCTCCTACGAGCAGTACTTC
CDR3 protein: CASSLSYTGSSYEQYF

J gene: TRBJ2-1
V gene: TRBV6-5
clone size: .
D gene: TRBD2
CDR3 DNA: TGTGCCAGCAGTCTAGCGGGAGGCGGGGAGGAGCAGTTCTTC
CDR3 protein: CASSLAGGGEEQFF

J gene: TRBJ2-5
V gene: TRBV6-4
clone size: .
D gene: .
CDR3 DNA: TGTGCCAGCATCAGGAGGGGATATGTAGAGACCCAGTACTTC
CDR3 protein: CASIRRGYVETQYF

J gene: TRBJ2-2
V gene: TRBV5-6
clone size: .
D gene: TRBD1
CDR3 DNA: TGTGCCAGCAGCTGGTCCCCAGGGGGCTCGAACACCGGGGAGCTGTTTTTT
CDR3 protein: CASSWSPGGSNTGELFF

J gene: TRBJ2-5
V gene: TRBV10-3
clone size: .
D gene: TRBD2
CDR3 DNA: TGTGCCATCAGTCACGCCAGGACTAGCAAGGGGGAGACCCAGTACTTC
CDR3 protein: CAISHARTSKGETQYF

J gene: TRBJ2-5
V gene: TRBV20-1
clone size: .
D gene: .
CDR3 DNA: TGCAGTGCTGAGACAGGACAGACCCAGTACTTC
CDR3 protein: CSAETGQTQYF

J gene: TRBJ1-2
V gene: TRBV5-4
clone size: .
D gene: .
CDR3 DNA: TGTGCCAGCAGCCCGGACGGGAATTATGGCTACACCTTC
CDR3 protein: CASSPDGNYGYTF

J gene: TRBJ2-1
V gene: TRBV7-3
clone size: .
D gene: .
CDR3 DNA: TGTGCCAGCAGCTCGCAGTTCGGTGGTGGGCAGTTCTTC
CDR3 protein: CASSSQFGGGQFF

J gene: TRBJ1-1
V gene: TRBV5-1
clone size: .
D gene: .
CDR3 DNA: TGCGCCAGCAGCCAGGCCGAAGTCGGCACTGAAGCTTTCTTT
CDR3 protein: CASSQAEVGTEAFF

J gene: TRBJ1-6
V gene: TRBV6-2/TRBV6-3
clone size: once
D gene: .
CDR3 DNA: TGTGCCAGCAGCCACTGGGGGAACGTCGATTCACCCCTCCACTTT
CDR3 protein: CASSHWGNVDSPLHF

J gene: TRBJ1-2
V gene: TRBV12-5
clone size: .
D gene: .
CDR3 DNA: TGTGCTAGTGGTTTGGTAGAACAGGATGATGGCTACACCTTC
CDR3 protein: CASGLVEQDDGYTF

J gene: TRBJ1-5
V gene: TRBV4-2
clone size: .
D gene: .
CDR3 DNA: TGTGCCAGCAGCCAAGATCTCACCCGGAGGCGCAATCAGCCCCAGCATTTT
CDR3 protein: CASSQDLTRRRNQPQHF

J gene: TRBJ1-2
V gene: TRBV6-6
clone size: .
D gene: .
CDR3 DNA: TGTGCCAGCAGGCTAGAACACGGCTACACCTTC
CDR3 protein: CASRLEHGYTF

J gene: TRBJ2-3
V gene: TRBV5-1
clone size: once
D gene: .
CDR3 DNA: TGCGCCAGCAGCTTGGCTGGGGGGCGCCTCACAGATACGCAGTATTTT
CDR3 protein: CASSLAGGRLTDTQYF

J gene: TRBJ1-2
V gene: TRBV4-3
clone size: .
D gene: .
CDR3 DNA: TGCGCCAGCAGCCAAAGGGTCAGGAAAAACTATGGCTACACCTTC
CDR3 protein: CASSQRVRKNYGYTF

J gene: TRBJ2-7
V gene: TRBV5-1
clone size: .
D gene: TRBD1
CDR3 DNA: TGCGCCAGCAGCTTGAGGCCAGGGGGCCAGAACGAGCAGTACTTC
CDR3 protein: CASSLRPGGQNEQYF

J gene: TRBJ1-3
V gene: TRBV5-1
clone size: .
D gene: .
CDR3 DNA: TGCGCCAGCAGAAGAGAGATCTCTGGAAACACCATATATTTT
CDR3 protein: CASRREISGNTIYF

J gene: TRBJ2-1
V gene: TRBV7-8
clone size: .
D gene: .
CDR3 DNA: TGTGCCAGCAGCCAGGGTTTCGAGCAGTTCTTC
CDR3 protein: CASSQGFEQFF

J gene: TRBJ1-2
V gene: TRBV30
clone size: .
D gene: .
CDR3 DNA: TGTGCCTGGGGACGGTGGAGGGACACCTTC
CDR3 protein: CAWGRWRDTF